The 26 T cell receptor beta chains below all came from one sample that was sequenced in a study of T cells in Graves' hyperthyroidism and ophthalmopathy. TCR beta CDR3 regions were amplified from RNA. An initial round of RT-PCR targeting the TCR CDR3 relied on the HTBI primer set. A single record per CDR3 protein comes from TCRdb applying MiXCR to the multiplex PCR reads. The data hold about 130,000 distinct CDR3 sequences, with roughly a fifth observed a single time. Material: blood. These receptors originate from a woman aged 45-59 years with Graves' hyperthyroidism that later progressed to Graves' ophthalmopathy.

This clonotype was counted at least ten times. V is TRBV13 and J is TRBJ2-5, with TRBD2 matching 12 bases. V dropped 5 bases and J dropped 2; count of bases not matched to a gene: 6. CDR3 length: 16 amino acids. Per the germline V gene, CDR1 is PRHDT and CDR2 is FYEKMQ (reference sequence). CDR3 residues: CASSRLLAGGQETQYF. CDR3 nucleotide sequence: TGTGCCAGCAGCCGCCTGCTAGCGGGAGGGCAAGAGACCCAGTACTTC.

This clonotype was seen repeatedly, ten times or more. The chain is built from TRBV7-9 and TRBJ2-3; D remains ambiguous. The CDR3 has 14 amino acids. Germline assignment: CDR1 SEHNR and CDR2 FQNEAQ (reference sequence). The ends were cut back, 1 base at V and 2 bases at J, with 7 bases in the middle. Here the CDR3 DNA reads TGTGCCAGCAGCTTAGGGGGTATCACAGATACGCAGTATTTT. Protein product: CASSLGGITDTQYF.

The table lists this clonotype with many counts. The chain recombines TRBV28 with TRBJ2-1, with 9 nucleotides matching TRBD2. V dropped 8 bases and J dropped 2; count of bases not matched to a gene: 4. The germline CDR1 and CDR2 sequences are MDHEN and SYDVKM. This CDR3 is 14 amino acids long. The DNA for the CDR3 is TGTGCCAGCTCGACTAGCGGAGCCTACAATGAGCAGTTCTTC. As protein: CASSTSGAYNEQFF.

This clonotype appeared many times. The gene calls are TRBV9 and TRBJ1-2; 7 nucleotides line up with TRBD1. CDR1 and CDR2 from the germline V gene are SGDLS and YYNGEE. The CDR3 covers 14 residues. Trimming took 0 bases from V and 5 from J; bases not matched to a gene: 4. As DNA, the CDR3 is TGTGCCAGCAGCGTAGATGGGACAGCGTATGGCTACACCTTC. It encodes CASSVDGTAYGYTF.

In its sample, this clonotype was seen a few times. Written as DNA, the CDR3 is TGCGCCAGCAGAGGGGACGTCACTGAAGCTTTCTTT. Translation gives CASRGDVTEAFF. The chain joins TRBV10-2 to TRBJ1-1; D possibly corresponds to TRBD1 (5 bases). Looked up from germline, CDR1 is WSHSY and CDR2 is SAAADI. The ends were cut back, 6 bases at V and 4 bases at J, with 9 bases in the middle. CDR3 length: 12 residues.

In its sample, this clonotype was seen many times. The rearrangement joins TRBV20-1 to TRBJ2-1, with D possibly matching TRBD2 (5 bases). There are 15 residues in the CDR3. CDR1 DFQATT and CDR2 SNEGSKA come from the germline V gene (reference sequence). V dropped 6 bases and J dropped 7 bases, with 22 bases sitting between them. CDR3 sequence (DNA): TGCAGTGCCCCCCCGGGATTTGTAGAAACTAATGAGCAGTTCTTC. Translating it yields CSAPPGFVETNEQFF.

This clonotype was detected ten times or more. The chain combines TRBV3-1 with TRBJ1-1; D remains ambiguous. The CDR3 is made up of 13 amino acids. From germline, CDR1 is LGHDT and CDR2 YNNKEL (reference sequence). V lost 0 bases, J lost 5 bases, and 7 bases lay in between. DNA of the CDR3: TGTGCCAGCAGCCAAGATCGGGCGACTGAAGCTTTCTTT. Its protein is CASSQDRATEAFF.

This clonotype occurred a few times. V is TRBV28 and J is TRBJ2-3; possibly TRBD2 for D (5 bases). Trimming removed 0 bases from V and 4 bases from J, with 8 bases in between. Germline loops: CDR1 MDHEN, CDR2 SYDVKM. The CDR3 contains 14 residues. CDR3 residues: CASSLWLAADTQYF. The CDR3 region has the DNA TGTGCCAGCAGTTTATGGCTAGCCGCAGATACGCAGTATTTT.

CDR3 sequence reads: CASSTGGLARNEQFF. DNA for the CDR3: TGTGCCAGCAGCACCGGGGGCCTTGCTCGCAATGAGCAGTTCTTC. This sequence joins TRBV3-1 and TRBJ2-1, with D perhaps assigned TRBD1 or TRBD2 (6 bases each). CDR3 length equals 15 residues. The germline V gene has CDR1 LGHDT and CDR2 YNNKEL (reference sequence). V shed 5 bases and J shed 6 bases, with 17 bases lying between them.

There are many counts of this clonotype. This chain uses TRBV12-3 or TRBV12-4 with TRBJ2-7; 8 positions agree with TRBD1. V shed 1 base and J 4 bases; nucleotides not matched to a gene: 9. CDR3 length equals 16 residues. The CDR3 DNA reads as TGTGCCAGCAGTTTAGGGAAAAGGACAGGGAGTTACGAGCAGTACTTC. Its protein product is CASSLGKRTGSYEQYF.

This clonotype was seen repeatedly, ten times or more. This chain joins TRBV28 and TRBJ2-3; D might be TRBD2 (6 bases). Germline V CDR1 and CDR2: MDHEN, SYDVKM. CDR3 length: 15 residues. The V gene lost 4 bases and the J gene lost 6 bases, with 17 bases spanning the gap. The CDR3, as DNA: TGTGCCAGCAGTTCTGGCGGGGAAGGGAGGGATACGCAGTATTTT. Its translation: CASSSGGEGRDTQYF.

This clonotype was counted many times. This chain uses TRBV15 with TRBJ2-1; D ambiguous. This CDR3 spans 16 amino acids. V lost 2 bases and J 1 base, leaving 12 bases between the germline ends. Germline lookup yields CDR1 LNHNV and CDR2 YYDKDF (reference sequence). DNA of the CDR3: TGTGCCACCAGCAGACACCGCTCCGGGTCCTACAATGAGCAGTTCTTC. It yields the protein CATSRHRSGSYNEQFF.

This clonotype was picked up many times. The chain couples TRBV11-2 to TRBJ2-5; D gene uncertain. Germline V gene data show CDR1 as SGHAT and CDR2 as FQNNGV. V was shortened by 2 bases and J by 4 bases, with 5 bases between the two germline ends. This CDR3 spans 12 amino acids. The CDR3 sequence: CASSLSPETQYF. In nucleotides, the CDR3 is TGTGCCAGCAGCTTATCCCCAGAGACCCAGTACTTC.

The rearrangement joins TRBV13 to TRBJ2-1, with 11 bases matching TRBD1. J lost 15 bases, V lost 5 bases, and 9 bases had no gene match. Germline assignment: CDR1 PRHDT and CDR2 FYEKMQ (reference sequence). The CDR3 consists of 13 residues. The CDR3 DNA reads as TGTGCCAGCAGCCCTACTGGGACAGGGGGTTCGTTCTTC. It codes for CASSPTGTGGSFF.

This clonotype appeared many times. The chain joins TRBV5-1 to TRBJ2-2; D is ambiguous. The CDR3 loop spans 16 amino acids. Germline V gives CDR1 SGHRS, CDR2 YFSETQ. The V end was cut by 1 base, the J end by 2 bases, with 12 bases between. The DNA of the CDR3 is TGCGCCAGCAGCTTGCTTGGCGGCGGTAACACCGGGGAGCTGTTTTTT. It codes for CASSLLGGGNTGELFF.

The gene calls are TRBV7-6 and TRBJ2-1, with 10 bases lining up with TRBD2. This CDR3 has 14 amino acids. The V and J ends lost 6 bases and 6 bases, in that order; junction bases with no gene match: 5. Looked up from germline, CDR1 is SGHVS and CDR2 is FNYEAQ. The CDR3 protein is CASRAGGPSNEQFF. In DNA form, the CDR3 reads TGTGCCAGCAGAGCGGGAGGGCCCAGCAATGAGCAGTTCTTC.

This clonotype has more than one count but fewer than ten. This sequence joins TRBV9 and TRBJ1-1; 8 bases map to TRBD1. V shed 0 bases and J 2 bases; nucleotides not matched to a gene: 6. Germline CDR1 SGDLS, CDR2 YYNGEE. The length of the CDR3 is 16 residues. The CDR3 loop reads CASSVDLTGANTEAFF. In nucleotides, the CDR3 is TGTGCCAGCAGCGTAGATCTGACAGGGGCAAACACTGAAGCTTTCTTT.

This chain joins TRBV29-1 and TRBJ2-7; 10 bases agree with TRBD1. This CDR3 region has 15 residues. CDR1 and CDR2 (germline): SQVTM, ANQGSEA. With 6 bases clipped from V and 5 bases from J, the junction kept 13 bases outside the gene matches. Here the CDR3 reads CSVGGQGIQDHEQYF. The CDR3 nucleotides read TGCAGCGTCGGGGGACAGGGGATACAGGACCACGAGCAGTACTTC.

This clonotype is medium-sized (0.01 to 0.1%) by share. The chain recombines TRBV20-1 with TRBJ2-7; a weak D match, TRBD2 (6 bases). This CDR3 comprises 13 residues. Germline V gene data show CDR1 as DFQATT and CDR2 as SNEGSKA (reference sequence). Trimming shortened V by 5 bases and J by 3 bases, and 14 bases separated the two germline ends. CDR3 protein: CSAPSDGGYEQYF. The DNA of the CDR3 is TGCAGTGCTCCTAGCGATGGGGGCTACGAGCAGTACTTC.

This clonotype was seen a few times. V gene TRBV6-2 or TRBV6-3 combines with J gene TRBJ2-2, with 9 bases fitting TRBD1. The germline gives CDR1 MNHEY, CDR2 SVGEGT. This CDR3 has 15 amino acids. Trimming removed 2 bases from V and 6 bases from J; junction bases left unmatched: 4. CDR3 coding DNA: TGTGCCAGCAGTTACAGGGACAGGGCGGCCGGGGAGCTGTTTTTT. Its protein is CASSYRDRAAGELFF.

This clonotype appeared many times. CDR3 in amino acids: CATQSGTSSYNEQFF. The CDR3 DNA is TGTGCCACCCAAAGCGGGACATCATCCTACAATGAGCAGTTCTTC. This chain uses TRBV12-3 or TRBV12-4 with TRBJ2-1; D possibly corresponds to TRBD2 (7 bases). Trimming took 10 bases from V and 1 from J, leaving 17 bases between them. The CDR3 has 15 residues.

This clonotype showed up many times. The J gene is TRBJ2-7, the V gene TRBV3-1; D is uncertain. The CDR3 covers 13 residues. The V gene lost 4 bases and the J gene lost 2 bases, with 9 bases spanning the gap. Germline lookup yields CDR1 LGHDT and CDR2 YNNKEL (reference sequence). In DNA form, the CDR3 reads TGTGCCAGCAGCCTAATGTCGACCTACGAGCAGTACTTC. It codes for CASSLMSTYEQYF.

V usage is TRBV20-1 and J usage is TRBJ2-7, with 8 positions matching TRBD2. CDR1 and CDR2 (germline): DFQATT, SNEGSKA (reference sequence). The CDR3 spans 14 residues. J lost 3 bases, V lost 1 base, and 5 bases had no gene match. Written as DNA, the CDR3 is TGCAGTGCTAGAGGGGGTAGCGGGGTCTACGAGCAGTACTTC. This sequence encodes CSARGGSGVYEQYF.

A remark on this clonotype: This may come from a read error, since a much larger clone is one base off. The rearrangement links TRBV11-2 to TRBJ2-7; D remains ambiguous. Germline V gene lookup returns CDR1 SGHAT and CDR2 FQNNGV. There are 17 residues in the CDR3. Trimming removed 5 bases from V and 3 bases from J, with 23 bases in between. CDR3 nucleotide sequence: TGTGCCAGCAGCCTCAAGGGTCCACCCCCCTCCTACTACGAGCAGTACTTC. Protein product: CASSLKGPPPSYYEQYF.

This clonotype was seen repeatedly, ten times or more. V gene TRBV28 combines with J gene TRBJ1-4, with 8 bases that match TRBD1. The CDR3 runs to 15 residues. Germline V gives CDR1 MDHEN, CDR2 SYDVKM. The V gene end was trimmed by 5 bases and the J gene end by 7 bases; junction bases not matched to a gene: 9. The CDR3, as DNA: TGTGCCAGCAGTCCCCGGACAGGGATAACTGAAAAACTGTTTTTT. Protein product: CASSPRTGITEKLFF.

The chain combines TRBV5-1 with TRBJ2-2; D gene uncertain. Trimming removed 0 bases at V and 8 bases at J, with 8 bases between. Germline CDR1 is SGHRS and CDR2 is YFSETQ. The CDR3 sequence is 13 residues long. The DNA of the CDR3 is TGCGCCAGCAGCTTGGACGTTTTTGGGGAGCTGTTTTTT. Protein sequence: CASSLDVFGELFF.